This T cell receptor (beta chain) is from a study of vaccination and CD4 T cells after COVID-19 (dated by TCRdb to between 2021 and 2024). With respect to the entire study: Every convalescent patient had a positive nasal swab PCR test for SARS-CoV-2, with mild disease in eight to ten patients and severe disease in one. The convalescent cohort comprised six males and four females, including two Hispanic individuals, seven Caucasians, two Asians and one multiracial person. In approximately eleven COVID-19 convalescent patients and a few infection-naive healthy vaccine recipients, the spike-specific CD4+ TCR repertoire before mRNA vaccination was compared with the repertoire after mRNA vaccination. The time from the second vaccine dose to post-vaccine blood sampling had a median of around 72 days and ranged from about 12 to 241 days. The cultures were stimulated with overlapping spike peptide pools from SARS-CoV-2 and from the common cold coronaviruses HCoV-NL63, HCoV-OC43 and HCoV-229E. Two doses of either the Pfizer-BioNTech BNT162b2 vaccine (n=8) or the Moderna mRNA-1273 vaccine (n=2) were administered to participants. Control cultures used a CEFX viral epitope pool as positive control, an HIV-1 Nef peptide pool as negative control, or no peptide. Post-COVID blood samples from convalescent patients were collected a median of 101 days after diagnosis, with a range of roughly 35 to 170 days.

Reading from cysteine to phenylalanine, the CDR3 counts 15 amino acids. The CDR3 DNA has 45 bases and is translated from base 1. For CDR1 and CDR2, the germline V gene lists SGHTA and FQGNSA. V is shortened by 3 bases, J by 3 bases, and the region joining them spans 13 bases. The treatment or condition label, read with the paper, signifies: roughly ten-day PBMC culture with coronavirus spike peptide pools or control peptides (ViraFEST assay). The study used the ViraFEST assay, which expanded antigen-specific T cells with peptide pools and then identified expanded clonotypes by TCR sequencing. Positive SARS-CoV-2 PCR tests in the convalescent patients dated from March to December 2020, before Alpha, Beta and Delta variants emerged in the United States. Each well held under 2.5 million PBMCs cultured in IMDM containing roughly 5% human AB serum and about 10 IU/ml IL-2, with 8.5 to 10 ug/ml peptide pools added. On days 3 and 7, half of the culture medium was replaced with fresh IL-2-containing medium. CD4+ T cells were isolated after roughly 9 days of culture through negative selection using the EasySep CD4+ T cell isolation kit. Ficoll-Paque Plus gradient centrifugation was used to isolate PBMCs from whole blood, and the isolated PBMCs were then either used fresh or cryopreserved at -140C. In general, triplicate wells were set up for every culture condition.

What the study reported, not specific to this receptor: In convalescent patients, a median around 90% of post-vaccine SARS-CoV-2-reactive clones were detected only after vaccination, suggesting vaccine-specific priming. Although the median number of SARS-CoV-2-reactive clonotypes went up from 20 to 25 after infection to 38 after vaccination, the increase was not significant. The number of convalescent patients in the study was relatively small, and the study did not examine early timepoints following natural infection. Of the vaccine-specific clones found in convalescent patients, nearly all (304 of 307) were mono-reactive for SARS-CoV-2 spike instead of being cross-reactive with common cold coronaviruses.

The library was prepared using PCR. At the Johns Hopkins FTIC core, DNA from the cultured CD4+ T cells underwent TCR sequencing with the Oncomine TCR Beta short-read assay. The QIAamp micro DNA kit was used to extract genomic DNA from the cultured CD4+ T cells. The Oncomine TCR Beta libraries from cultured CD4+ T cells were pooled using unique dual indexes and then sequenced on an Illumina iSeq 100. The original pipeline was this. Non-productive sequences were removed, and CDR3s that did not start with C, did not end with F or W, or were shorter than 7 amino acids were discarded. The MANAFEST web application identified antigen-specific clonotypes by comparing peptide-stimulated wells against reference wells and other culture wells. Positive clones required FDR below 0.05, an odds ratio above 5, and productive frequency above 0.1% in at least two of three replicate wells. Clonotypes that were significantly expanded in both SARS-CoV-2 spike wells and at least one common cold coronavirus spike condition were defined as cross-reactive. CDR3 homology was assessed with Levenshtein distances (stringdist) and unrooted phylogenetic trees (ape) in R version 3.6.1. TCRdb took the public reads, trimmed them with fastp at Q25, ran MiXCR for clone calling and kept in-frame beta chains. Each entry merges the rows of one CDR3 protein and shows their most common DNA and genes. These V and J calls originate from TCRdb's pipeline instead of the authors' own analysis. This sample is represented by 11,000 to 15,000 distinct CDR3 sequences; 60% to 70% of them were singletons. The top ten hold 6% to 7.5% of the sample.

Worth noting for this clonotype: Its antigen is currently not known. Per-base quality was not reported, and no clone a single base away is much larger than it.

The rearrangement joined TRBV7-2 to TRBJ2-3; the D gene is perhaps TRBD2, on 6 matching bases. What was sequenced was CD4+ T cells from blood, cultured in vitro. This TCR came from a human donor who had recovered from COVID-19. The nucleotide sequence is TGTGCCAGCAGCTTGGGTCTAGCGTTTACAGATACGCAGTATTTT. Translated, this gives CASSLGLAFTDTQYF.